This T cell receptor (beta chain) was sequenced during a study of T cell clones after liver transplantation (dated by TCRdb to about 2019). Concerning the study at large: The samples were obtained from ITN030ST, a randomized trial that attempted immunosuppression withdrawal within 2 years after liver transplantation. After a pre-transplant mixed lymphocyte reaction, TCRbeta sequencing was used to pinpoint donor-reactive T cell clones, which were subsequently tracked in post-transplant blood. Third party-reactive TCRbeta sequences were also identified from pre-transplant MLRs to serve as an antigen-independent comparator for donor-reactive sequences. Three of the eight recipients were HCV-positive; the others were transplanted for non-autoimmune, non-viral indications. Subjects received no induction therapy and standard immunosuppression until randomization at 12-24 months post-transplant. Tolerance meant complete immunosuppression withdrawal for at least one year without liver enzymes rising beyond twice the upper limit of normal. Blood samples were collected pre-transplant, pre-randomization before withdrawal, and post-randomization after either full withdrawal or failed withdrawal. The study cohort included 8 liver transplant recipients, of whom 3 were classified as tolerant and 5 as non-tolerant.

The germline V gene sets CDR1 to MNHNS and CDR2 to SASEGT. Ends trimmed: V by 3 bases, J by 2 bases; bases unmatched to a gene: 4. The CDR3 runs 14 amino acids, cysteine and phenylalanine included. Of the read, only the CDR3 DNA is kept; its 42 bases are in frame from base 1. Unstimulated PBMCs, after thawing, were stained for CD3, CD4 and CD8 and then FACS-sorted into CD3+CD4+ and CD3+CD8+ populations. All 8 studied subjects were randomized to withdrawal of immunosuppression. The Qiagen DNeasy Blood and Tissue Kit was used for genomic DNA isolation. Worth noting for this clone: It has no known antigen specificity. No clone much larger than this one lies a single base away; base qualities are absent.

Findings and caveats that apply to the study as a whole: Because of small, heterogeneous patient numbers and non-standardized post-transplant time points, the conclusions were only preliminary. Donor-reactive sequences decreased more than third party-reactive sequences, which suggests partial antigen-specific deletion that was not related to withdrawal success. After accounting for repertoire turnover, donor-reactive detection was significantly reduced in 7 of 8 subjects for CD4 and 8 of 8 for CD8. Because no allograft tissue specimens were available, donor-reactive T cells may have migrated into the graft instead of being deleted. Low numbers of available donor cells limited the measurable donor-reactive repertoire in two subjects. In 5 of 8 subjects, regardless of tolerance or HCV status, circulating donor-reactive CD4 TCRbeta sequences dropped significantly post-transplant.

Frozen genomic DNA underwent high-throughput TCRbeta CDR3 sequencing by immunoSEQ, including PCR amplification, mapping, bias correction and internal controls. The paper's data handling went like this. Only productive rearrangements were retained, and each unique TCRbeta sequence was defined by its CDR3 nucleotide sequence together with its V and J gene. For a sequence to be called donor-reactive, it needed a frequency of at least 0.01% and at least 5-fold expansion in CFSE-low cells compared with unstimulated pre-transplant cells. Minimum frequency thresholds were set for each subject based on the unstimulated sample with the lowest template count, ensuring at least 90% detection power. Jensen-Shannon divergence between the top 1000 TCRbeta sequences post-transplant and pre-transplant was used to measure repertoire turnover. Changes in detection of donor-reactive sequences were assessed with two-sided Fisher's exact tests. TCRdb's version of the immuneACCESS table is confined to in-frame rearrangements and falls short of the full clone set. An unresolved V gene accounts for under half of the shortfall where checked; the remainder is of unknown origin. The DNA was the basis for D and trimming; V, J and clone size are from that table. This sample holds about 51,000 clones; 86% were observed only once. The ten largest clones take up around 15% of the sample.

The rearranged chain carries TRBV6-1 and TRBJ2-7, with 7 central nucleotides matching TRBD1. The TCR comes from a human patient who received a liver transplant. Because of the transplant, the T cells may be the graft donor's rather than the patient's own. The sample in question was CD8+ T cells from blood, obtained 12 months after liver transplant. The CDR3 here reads CASSEDRSTYEQYF. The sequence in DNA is TGTGCCAGCAGTGAGGACAGGTCAACCTACGAGCAGTACTTC.